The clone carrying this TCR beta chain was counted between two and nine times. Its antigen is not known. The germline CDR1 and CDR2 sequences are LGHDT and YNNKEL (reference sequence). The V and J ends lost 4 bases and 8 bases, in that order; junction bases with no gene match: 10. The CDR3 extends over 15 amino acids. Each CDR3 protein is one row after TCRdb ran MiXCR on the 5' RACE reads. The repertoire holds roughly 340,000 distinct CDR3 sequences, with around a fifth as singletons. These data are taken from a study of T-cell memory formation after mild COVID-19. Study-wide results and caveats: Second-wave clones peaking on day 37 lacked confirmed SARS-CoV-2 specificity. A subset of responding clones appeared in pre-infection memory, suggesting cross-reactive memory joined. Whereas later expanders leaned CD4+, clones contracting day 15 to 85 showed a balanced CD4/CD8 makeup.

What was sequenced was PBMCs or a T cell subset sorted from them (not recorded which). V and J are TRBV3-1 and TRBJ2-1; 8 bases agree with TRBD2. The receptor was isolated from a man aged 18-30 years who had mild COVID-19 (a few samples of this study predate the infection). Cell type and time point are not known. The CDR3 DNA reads TGTGCCAGCAGCCCTCGGGGTAGCGGGGCGGATGAGCAGTTCTTC. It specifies CASSPRGSGADEQFF.